The 21 T cell receptor beta chains presented below share a single source sample, sequenced in a study of blood T cell repertoires in COVID-19. The assay was immunoSEQ multiplex PCR, and TCRdb's table has in-frame clones only and misses some. Of under 250,000 clones listed, approximately 83% are singletons. The sequenced material came from peripheral blood. The receptors were gathered from a man in his fifties with active or convalescent COVID-19.

On this clone itself: Other nucleotide sequences in the sample specify the same CDR3. This sequence joins TRBV29-1 and TRBJ1-1, with TRBD1 identical over 7 bases. The CDR3 is 13 residues long. V lost 7 bases to trimming and J lost 2 bases; unmatched junction nucleotides: 7. Germline V lookup: CDR1 SQVTM, CDR2 ANQGSEA. The CDR3 here is CSGRQGGNTEAFF. CDR3 nucleotides: TGCAGCGGCCGACAGGGCGGAAACACTGAAGCTTTCTTT.

The rearrangement uses TRBV24-1 and TRBJ2-6, with D perhaps matching TRBD2 (6 bases). V was shortened by 10 bases and J by 0 bases, with 15 bases between the two germline ends. Germline-derived CDR1 and CDR2 are KGHDR and SFDVKD. The CDR3 runs 16 residues. The CDR3 spells CATAGGDVSGANVLTF. CDR3 nucleotides: TGTGCCACAGCTGGAGGGGACGTCTCTGGGGCCAACGTCCTGACTTTC.

This clone turned up a few times. This rearrangement joins TRBV7-2 to TRBJ2-5; D is possibly TRBD2 (6 bases). Germline CDR1 reads SGHTA; CDR2 reads FQGNSA. This CDR3 is built from 15 residues. Deletions cut 2 bases from V and 5 bases from J, with 15 bases between. CDR3 DNA sequence: TGTGCCAGCAGCTTAATTGGAGGGTTACGGGAGACCCAGTACTTC. This codes for CASSLIGGLRETQYF.

V is TRBV15 and J is TRBJ1-4, with D hard to call. Germline V gives CDR1 LNHNV, CDR2 YYDKDF (reference sequence). The CDR3 is 14 amino acids. V was clipped by 5 bases and J by 8 bases, with 15 bases between them. CDR3 DNA: TGTGCCACCAGCCCTGAGGAAGGCCGAGAAAAACTGTTTTTT. Amino acid sequence: CATSPEEGREKLFF.

The chain employs TRBV29-1 and TRBJ1-2, with 7 bases matching TRBD1. The J segment lost 1 base and the V segment lost 6 bases, leaving 11 bases of the junction unmatched. The CDR3 length is 15 residues. Germline CDR1 and CDR2: SQVTM and ANQGSEA. The CDR3: CSVTRDRSYNYGYTF. The CDR3 DNA reads TGCAGCGTGACCCGGGACAGAAGTTATAACTATGGCTACACCTTC.

This clone was recorded once. The rearrangement uses TRBV5-1 and TRBJ2-7, with 11 bases aligning to TRBD2. Germline values: CDR1 SGHRS, CDR2 YFSETQ. J gave up 0 bases and V 5 bases, and 10 bases lay outside the gene matches. The CDR3 sequence is 17 residues long. Here the CDR3 DNA reads TGCGCCAGCAGTCAAGGACTAGCGGGCTTTAACTCCTACGAGCAGTACTTC. It encodes CASSQGLAGFNSYEQYF. Supplemented by reference TRBV5-1 and TRBJ2-7, the full variable domain reads KAGVTQTPRYLIKTRGQQVTLSCSPISGHRSVSWYQQTPGQGLQFLFEYFSETQRNKGNFPGRFSGRQFSNSRSEMNVSTLELGDSALYLCASSQGLAGFNSYEQYFGPGTRLTVT.

The chain links TRBV2 to TRBJ1-6; D might be TRBD1 (6 bases). Trimming took off 5 bases at V and 1 base at J, with 9 bases between the two ends. The CDR3 sequence is 15 residues long. CDR1 is SNHLY and CDR2 is FYNNEI in the germline V gene. CDR3 sequence (DNA): TGTGCCAGCAGTTGGGACAAATCCTATAATTCACCCCTCCACTTT. It codes for CASSWDKSYNSPLHF. Complete variable domain (other parts from reference TRBV2 and TRBJ1-6): EPEVTQTPSHQVTQMGQEVILRCVPISNHLYFYWYRQILGQKVEFLVSFYNNEISEKSEIFDDQFSVERPDGSNFTLKIRSTKLEDSAMYFCASSWDKSYNSPLHFGNGTRLTVT.

This chain uses TRBV6-5 with TRBJ1-5; D may be TRBD1 (5 bases). Germline V lookup: CDR1 MNHEY, CDR2 SVGAGI. The CDR3 runs to 13 residues. V was clipped by 10 bases and J by 3 bases, with 13 bases between them. The CDR3 spells CAIRWGDNQPQHF. The CDR3 DNA sequence: TGTGCCATCCGGTGGGGGGACAATCAGCCCCAGCATTTT.

In its sample, this clone was seen once. V gene TRBV5-1 combines with J gene TRBJ2-2; 9 bases map to TRBD1. Losses at the gene ends were 2 bases for V and 4 bases for J; bases not matched to a gene: 3. Germline V gene sequence: CDR1 SGHRS, CDR2 YFSETQ. CDR3 length: 15 residues. The CDR3 coding sequence is TGCGCCAGCAGCTTAGGGACAGGGCCCACCGGGGAGCTGTTTTTT. This codes for CASSLGTGPTGELFF.

The chain is built from TRBV7-2 and TRBJ1-5, with D maybe TRBD1 (5 bases). The length of the CDR3 is 14 residues. The germline V and J ends were trimmed by 1 base and 6 bases, with 10 bases remaining between them. Germline V gene data show CDR1 as SGHTA and CDR2 as FQGNSA. The CDR3 loop is CASSLEGKAQPQHF. CDR3 DNA sequence: TGTGCCAGCAGCTTAGAGGGGAAGGCTCAGCCCCAGCATTTT.

This chain joins TRBV4-1 and TRBJ1-4, with TRBD1 matching 8 bases. Germline V gene lookup returns CDR1 MGHRA and CDR2 YSYEKL. The CDR3 spans 18 residues. Losses at the gene ends were 3 bases for V and 0 bases for J; bases not matched to a gene: 9. CDR3 protein: CASSHGTGPSATNEKLFF. The CDR3 DNA is TGCGCCAGCAGCCACGGGACAGGCCCCTCGGCAACTAATGAAAAACTGTTTTTT.

The sample holds a few counts of this clone. The chain has TRBV20-1 and TRBJ1-5; tentatively, D is TRBD1 (5 bases). Trimming left V 3 bases short and J 6 bases short, with 12 bases between. Germline CDR1 and CDR2: DFQATT and SNEGSKA (reference sequence). The CDR3 length is 13 residues. The CDR3 is CSASYGGSQPQHF. CDR3 bases: TGCAGTGCTAGTTACGGGGGGAGTCAGCCCCAGCATTTT.

The rearrangement links TRBV18 to TRBJ2-7; a weak D match, TRBD1 (5 bases). Between the trimmed V and J ends, which lost 3 bases and 8 bases, there was a span of 11 bases. The CDR3 extends over 12 amino acids. CDR1 KGHSH and CDR2 LQKENI come from the germline V gene. The CDR3 spells CASSPFDSKQYF. CDR3 DNA sequence: TGTGCCAGCTCACCCTTCGACAGCAAGCAGTACTTC.

The genes are TRBV6-5 and TRBJ2-3, with TRBD1 matching 7 bases. Trimming took 6 bases from V and 3 from J; bases not matched to a gene: 3. Germline V gives CDR1 MNHEY, CDR2 SVGAGI. The CDR3 sequence is 13 residues long. The CDR3 loop is CASRDRKTDTQYF. The CDR3 DNA sequence: TGTGCCAGCAGGGACAGGAAAACAGATACGCAGTATTTT.

The J gene is TRBJ2-7, the V gene TRBV30, with a weak D call TRBD1 (5 bases). The CDR3 extends over 15 amino acids. V lost 0 bases and J lost 0, with 12 bases in between. Germline values: CDR1 GTSNPN, CDR2 SVGIG (reference sequence). CDR3 amino acids: CAWSVGRASSYEQYF. The CDR3 nucleotides are TGTGCCTGGAGTGTAGGCAGGGCGAGCTCCTACGAGCAGTACTTC.

This clone was seen repeatedly, ten times or more. V usage is TRBV18 and J usage is TRBJ2-2, with D hard to call. The CDR3 consists of 15 residues. The germline V gene encodes CDR1 KGHSH and CDR2 LQKENI. The germline V and J ends were trimmed by 0 bases and 1 base, with 6 bases remaining between them. The CDR3, as DNA: TGTGCCAGCTCACCACCGTCAGTGAACACCGGGGAGCTGTTTTTT. Translated: CASSPPSVNTGELFF. The variable domain in full, with the rest retrieved from reference TRBV18 and TRBJ2-2, is NAGVMQNPRHLVRRRGQEARLRCSPMKGHSHVYWYRQLPEEGLKFMVYLQKENIIDESGMPKERFSAEFPKEGPSILRIQQVVRGDSAAYFCASSPPSVNTGELFFGEGSRLTVL.

V gene TRBV12-3 or TRBV12-4 combines with J gene TRBJ2-1, with TRBD2 matching 13 bases. There are 13 residues in the CDR3. With V trimmed by 3 bases and J by 15 bases, 5 bases remained unmatched. The CDR3 here is CASSFTSGGAGFF. The CDR3 nucleotides are TGTGCCAGCAGTTTTACTAGCGGGGGGGCTGGGTTCTTC.

V and J are TRBV7-6 and TRBJ1-6; a possible D gene is TRBD1 (5 bases). The germline V and J ends were trimmed by 5 bases and 10 bases, with 18 bases remaining between them. CDR3 size: 15 residues. Germline V CDR1 and CDR2: SGHVS, FNYEAQ. Here the CDR3 DNA reads TGTGCCAGCAGCCTCGCAGGCGATCAGGGCTCACCCCTCCACTTT. Its protein product is CASSLAGDQGSPLHF.

As regards this clone: This CDR3 is also generated by other DNA sequences in the sample. The V and J genes are TRBV7-9 and TRBJ1-1; 8 bases match TRBD1. Germline CDR1 SEHNR, CDR2 FQNEAQ (reference sequence). Trimming removed 1 base from V and 8 bases from J; junction bases left unmatched: 3. CDR3 length: 13 amino acids. The CDR3 protein is CASSLGTGREAFF. Written as DNA, the CDR3 is TGTGCCAGCAGCTTAGGGACAGGGCGGGAAGCTTTCTTT.

The CDR3 DNA sequence: TGCGCCAGCAGCTTGATGGCCTTGAGCGGGGGGGCGGATACGCAGTATTTT. Its translation is CASSLMALSGGADTQYF. V gene TRBV5-1 combines with J gene TRBJ2-3; TRBD2 agrees at 10 bases. The length of the CDR3 is 17 residues. The V and J ends lost 1 base and 6 bases, in that order; junction bases with no gene match: 11. Per germline, CDR1 SGHRS and CDR2 YFSETQ.

This chain uses TRBV7-2 with TRBJ2-1, with 9 bases fitting TRBD2. Germline V gives CDR1 SGHTA, CDR2 FQGNSA. The CDR3 has 15 amino acids. V trimming: 3 bases; J trimming: 3 bases; junction bases outside the gene matches: 3. CDR3 in DNA: TGTGCCAGCAGCTTGGGGACTAGCTTCTACAATGAGCAGTTCTTC. Amino acids: CASSLGTSFYNEQFF.